This TCR beta chain was sequenced during a study of blood T cell repertoires in COVID-19. Study summary: The cDNA or gDNA used as material had been derived from T cells, B-cell-depleted T cells, or PBMCs.

Only in-frame clones appear in the TCRdb table, and some are missing; sequencing was by immunoSEQ multiplex PCR. The top ten clones hold 0.82% of a sample with 200,000 to 250,000 clones, about 93% of them seen once. V was trimmed by 5 bases and J by 8 bases, leaving 16 bases between them. The CDR3 runs 14 residues. Germline assignment: CDR1 MNHEY and CDR2 SVGAGI. The sequencing input was peripheral blood. The genes are TRBV6-5 and TRBJ1-3; D gene uncertain. This TCR came from a man aged 55 to 69 with COVID-19, enrolled during active disease. The CDR3: CASSLRQKLHTIYF. As DNA, the CDR3 is TGTGCCAGCAGTCTCCGACAAAAGCTGCACACCATATATTTT.